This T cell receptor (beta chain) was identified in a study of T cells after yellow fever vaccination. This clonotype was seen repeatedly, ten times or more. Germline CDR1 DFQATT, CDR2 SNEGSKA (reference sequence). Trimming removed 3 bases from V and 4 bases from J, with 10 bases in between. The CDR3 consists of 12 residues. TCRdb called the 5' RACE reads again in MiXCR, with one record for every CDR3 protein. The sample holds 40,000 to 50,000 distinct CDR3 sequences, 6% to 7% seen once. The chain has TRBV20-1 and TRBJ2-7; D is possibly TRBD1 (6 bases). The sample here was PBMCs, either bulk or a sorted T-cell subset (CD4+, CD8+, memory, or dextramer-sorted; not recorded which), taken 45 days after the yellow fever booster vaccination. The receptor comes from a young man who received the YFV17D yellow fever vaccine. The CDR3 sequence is CSARGQGYEQYF. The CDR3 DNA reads TGCAGTGCTAGGGGTCAGGGGTACGAGCAGTACTTC.